Sequencing of this T cell receptor beta chain was carried out in a study of blood T cell repertoires in COVID-19. About the study: The samples span acute and convalescent COVID-19 from the United States, Italy and Spain. T cells, B-cell-depleted T cells, or PBMCs supplied cDNA or gDNA.

As handled by the study authors: Estimates of nucleated cell counts were drawn from the amplification of reference gene primers. The data were produced by immunoSEQ multiplex PCR, yet TCRdb's version contains in-frame clones alone and is incomplete. V, J and clone size reflect that table, while D and trimming were determined from the DNA. The table has 150,000 to 200,000 clones, roughly 85% seen once. The sequenced sample was peripheral blood. The sequence derives from a woman aged 25 to 45 with acute or convalescent COVID-19.

The CDR3 nucleotides are TGTGCCAGCAGCAGTGACAGGTCTAGCAATCAGCCCCAGCATTTT. Residues: CASSSDRSSNQPQHF. V is TRBV7-9 and J is TRBJ1-5; TRBD1 is a possible D gene (6 bases). CDR1 is SEHNR and CDR2 is FQNEAQ in the germline V gene (reference sequence). This CDR3 region has 15 residues. Trimming removed 5 bases from V and 0 bases from J, with 11 bases in between.